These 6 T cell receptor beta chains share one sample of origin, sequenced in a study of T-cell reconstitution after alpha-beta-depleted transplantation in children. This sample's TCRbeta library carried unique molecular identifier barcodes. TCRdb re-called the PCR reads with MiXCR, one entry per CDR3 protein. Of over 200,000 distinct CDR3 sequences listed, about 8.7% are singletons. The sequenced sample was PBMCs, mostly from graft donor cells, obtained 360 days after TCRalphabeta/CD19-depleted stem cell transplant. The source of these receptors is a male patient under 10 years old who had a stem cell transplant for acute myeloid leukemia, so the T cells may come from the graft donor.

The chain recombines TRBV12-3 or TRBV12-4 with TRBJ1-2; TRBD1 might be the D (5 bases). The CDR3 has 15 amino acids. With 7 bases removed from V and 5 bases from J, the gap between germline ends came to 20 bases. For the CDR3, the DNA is TGTGCCAGCACTTACGGTCATTCGGGGGATTATGGCTACACCTTC. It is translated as CASTYGHSGDYGYTF.

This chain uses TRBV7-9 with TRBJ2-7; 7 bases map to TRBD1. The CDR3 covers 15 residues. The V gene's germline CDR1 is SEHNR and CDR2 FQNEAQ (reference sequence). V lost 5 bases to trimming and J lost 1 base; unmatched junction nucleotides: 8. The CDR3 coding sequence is TGTGCCAGCAGCGCCATCGGGACAGTATCCTACGAGCAGTACTTC. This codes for CASSAIGTVSYEQYF.

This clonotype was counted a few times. The CDR3 DNA is TGCGCCAGCAGCTTTTTAGGGAGAGAGACCCAGTACTTC. Translated, it gives CASSFLGRETQYF. This chain connects TRBV5-1 to TRBJ2-5; a weak D match, TRBD2 (5 bases). Germline V CDR1 and CDR2: SGHRS, YFSETQ. V lost 2 bases and J lost 4, with 9 bases in between. This CDR3 is built from 13 residues.

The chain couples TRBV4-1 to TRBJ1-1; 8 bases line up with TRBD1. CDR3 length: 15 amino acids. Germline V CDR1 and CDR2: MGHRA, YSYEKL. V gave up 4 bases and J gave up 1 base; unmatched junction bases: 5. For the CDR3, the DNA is TGCGCCAGCAGCCTCGGACAGGGTGGGAACACTGAAGCTTTCTTT. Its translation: CASSLGQGGNTEAFF.

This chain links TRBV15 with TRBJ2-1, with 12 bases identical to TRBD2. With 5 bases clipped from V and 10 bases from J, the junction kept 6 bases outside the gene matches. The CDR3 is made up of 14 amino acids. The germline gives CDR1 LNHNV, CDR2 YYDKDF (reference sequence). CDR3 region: CATSPWTSGAEQFF. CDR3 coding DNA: TGTGCCACCAGCCCCTGGACTAGCGGGGCCGAGCAGTTCTTC.

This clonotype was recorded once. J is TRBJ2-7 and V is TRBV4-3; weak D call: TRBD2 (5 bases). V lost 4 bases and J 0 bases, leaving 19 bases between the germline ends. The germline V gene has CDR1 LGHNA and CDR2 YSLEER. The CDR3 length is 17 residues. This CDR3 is CASSLHHLSENSYEQYF. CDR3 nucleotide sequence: TGCGCCAGCAGCCTCCACCACCTTAGCGAGAACTCCTACGAGCAGTACTTC.